This T cell receptor beta chain was sequenced during a study of blood T cell repertoires in COVID-19. At the level of the study: COVID-19 samples from acute and convalescent phases originated in the United States, Italy and Spain. T cells, B-cell-depleted T cells, or PBMCs provided the cDNA or gDNA that served as material.

Germline-derived CDR1 and CDR2 are SGHRS and YFSETQ. The CDR3 has 16 amino acids. V lost 0 bases, J lost 3 bases, and 15 bases lay in between. In the original processing: Counts of nucleated cells, estimated from reference gene primer amplification, were obtained. This table comes from immunoSEQ multiplex PCR, and its TCRdb copy is limited to in-frame clones, with some not included. That table supplies the V and J calls and clone size; D and trimming were determined from the DNA. The table has roughly 80,000 clones, about four fifths seen once. V and J are TRBV5-1 and TRBJ1-2; D ambiguous. The clonotype was recovered from a woman aged 60 to 75 with acute or convalescent COVID-19. The specimen sequenced was peripheral blood. Here the CDR3 DNA reads TGCGCCAGCAGCTTGGCCCCTTCCGGTGGTGACTATGGCTACACCTTC. As protein: CASSLAPSGGDYGYTF.